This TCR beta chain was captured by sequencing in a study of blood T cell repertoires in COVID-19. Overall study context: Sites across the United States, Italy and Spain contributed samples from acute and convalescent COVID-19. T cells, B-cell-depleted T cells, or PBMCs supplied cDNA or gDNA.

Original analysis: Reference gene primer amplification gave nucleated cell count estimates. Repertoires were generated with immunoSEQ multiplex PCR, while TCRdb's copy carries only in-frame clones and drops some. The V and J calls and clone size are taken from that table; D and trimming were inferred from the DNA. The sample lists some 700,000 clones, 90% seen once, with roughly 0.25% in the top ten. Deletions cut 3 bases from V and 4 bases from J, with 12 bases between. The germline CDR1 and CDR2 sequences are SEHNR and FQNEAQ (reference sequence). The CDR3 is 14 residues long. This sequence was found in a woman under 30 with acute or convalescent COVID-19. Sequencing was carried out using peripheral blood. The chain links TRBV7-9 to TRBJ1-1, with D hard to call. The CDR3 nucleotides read TGTGCCAGCAGCTTTCCTCGGTCTGGCACTGAAGCTTTCTTT. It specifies CASSFPRSGTEAFF.